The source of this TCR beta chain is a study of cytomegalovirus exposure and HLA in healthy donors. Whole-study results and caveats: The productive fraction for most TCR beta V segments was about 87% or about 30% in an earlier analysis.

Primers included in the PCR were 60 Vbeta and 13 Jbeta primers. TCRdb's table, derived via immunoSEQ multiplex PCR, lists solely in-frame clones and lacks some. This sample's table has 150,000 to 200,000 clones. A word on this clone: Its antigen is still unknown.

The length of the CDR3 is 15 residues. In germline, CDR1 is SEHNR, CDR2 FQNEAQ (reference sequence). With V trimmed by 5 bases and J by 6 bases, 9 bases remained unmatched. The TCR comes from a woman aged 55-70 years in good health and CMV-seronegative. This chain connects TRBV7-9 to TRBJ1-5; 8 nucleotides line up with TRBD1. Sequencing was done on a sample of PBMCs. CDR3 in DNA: TGTGCCAGCAGCCCTGACAGGGGAGTGATTCAGCCCCAGCATTTT. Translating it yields CASSPDRGVIQPQHF.